This T cell receptor (beta chain) was sequenced for a study of cytomegalovirus exposure and HLA in healthy donors. For the study at large: Unique TCR beta sequences numbering about 100 million came from some 200 million T cells in an earlier analysis. A data release that came early held about 89 million unique TCRs from HLA-typed donors.

Concerning this clone itself: Its cognate antigen is unknown.

Use of 60 Vbeta and 13 Jbeta primers characterized the PCR. Produced via immunoSEQ multiplex PCR; TCRdb's table is partial and in-frame only. The sample carries 150,000 to 200,000 clones, 80% recorded once. Study results and caveats: Many donors carried some public TCRs, although rarity characterized most TCR sequences. Later findings reportedly placed an Asian-associated ancestry cluster below the approximately 670-donor mean for N-insertions.

The germline V and J ends were trimmed by 0 bases and 0 bases, with 7 bases remaining between them. This CDR3 contains 16 residues. The germline V gene encodes CDR1 SGHRS and CDR2 YFSETQ. The sequencing sample was made of PBMCs. This sequence joins TRBV5-1 and TRBJ1-6; unclear D gene. The receptor was isolated from a male donor in good health and CMV-seronegative. CDR3 loop: CASSLVSSSYNSPLHF. The CDR3 bases are TGCGCCAGCAGCTTGGTTTCCAGCTCCTATAATTCACCCCTCCACTTT.